Listed below are T cell receptor beta chains from one sample, sequenced in a study of CD8+ T cells in alopecia areata. Measured with immunoSEQ multiplex PCR; TCRdb has only the in-frame clones, and not every one. The data contain approximately 220,000 clones, roughly two fifths of them singletons. The material sequenced was CD4+ T cells sorted from blood, taken at approximately week 30, from a patient treated with tofacitinib. The receptors stem from a human donor with alopecia areata. Each CDR3 is given with its conserved first and last residue. D genes are given only for firm matches. Only some rows state a clone size, as once, few, many or a class for expanded clones.

clone size: .; V gene: TRBV6-6; D gene: .; J gene: TRBJ1-2; CDR3 DNA: TGTGCCAGCAGTGCCTATGGCTACACCTTC; CDR3 protein: CASSAYGYTF
clone size: few; V gene: TRBV19; D gene: TRBD1; J gene: TRBJ2-7; CDR3 DNA: TGTGCCAGTGCGACCGGGACAGGGATCGTCTACGAGCAGTACTTC; CDR3 protein: CASATGTGIVYEQYF
clone size: once; V gene: TRBV13; D gene: .; J gene: TRBJ2-3; CDR3 DNA: TGTGCCAGCAGCTTAGTCAGTCGGCGGTTAGATACGCAGTATTTT; CDR3 protein: CASSLVSRRLDTQYF
clone size: .; V gene: TRBV9; D gene: .; J gene: TRBJ2-1; CDR3 DNA: TGTGCCAGCAGCGTAGGTCGGGGTACGGAGCAGTTCTTC; CDR3 protein: CASSVGRGTEQFF
clone size: .; V gene: TRBV5-5; D gene: TRBD1; J gene: TRBJ2-7; CDR3 DNA: TGTGCCAGCAGCCATTCCGGGACAGTCCTCTACGAGCAGTACTTC; CDR3 protein: CASSHSGTVLYEQYF
clone size: .; V gene: TRBV10-3; D gene: .; J gene: TRBJ1-4; CDR3 DNA: TGTGCCATCAGTGGAACAACTAATGAAAAACTGTTTTTT; CDR3 protein: CAISGTTNEKLFF
clone size: .; V gene: TRBV29-1; D gene: .; J gene: TRBJ1-1; CDR3 DNA: TGCAGCGTCGACTTCAGGAGGGGACACACTGAAGCTTTCTTT; CDR3 protein: CSVDFRRGHTEAFF
clone size: .; V gene: TRBV5-1; D gene: .; J gene: TRBJ1-1; CDR3 DNA: TGCGCCAGCAGACCGGGATTTGGGGGGACTGAAGCTTTCTTT; CDR3 protein: CASRPGFGGTEAFF
clone size: .; V gene: TRBV4-2; D gene: .; J gene: TRBJ1-6; CDR3 DNA: TGTGCCAGCAGCCAAGATCTCCAGGGAAATTCACCCCTCCACTTT; CDR3 protein: CASSQDLQGNSPLHF
clone size: few; V gene: TRBV4-1; D gene: .; J gene: TRBJ1-5; CDR3 DNA: TGCGCCAGCAGCCAAGATTGGGGGGGCTGGGATCAGCCCCAGCATTTT; CDR3 protein: CASSQDWGGWDQPQHF
clone size: .; V gene: TRBV5-8; D gene: TRBD1; J gene: TRBJ2-1; CDR3 DNA: TGTGCCAGCAGCCCGTACCTTGGCCGGGACAGCGGATACAATGAGCAGTTCTTC; CDR3 protein: CASSPYLGRDSGYNEQFF
clone size: .; V gene: TRBV7-9; D gene: TRBD1; J gene: TRBJ2-2; CDR3 DNA: TGTGCCAGCAGCTTACGACAGGGACCCGGCGATGCCGGGGAGCTGTTTTTT; CDR3 protein: CASSLRQGPGDAGELFF
clone size: .; V gene: TRBV10-3; D gene: .; J gene: TRBJ2-1; CDR3 DNA: TGTGCCATCAGTGAGGCCCAGGTTGGGAATGAGCAGTTCTTC; CDR3 protein: CAISEAQVGNEQFF
clone size: few; V gene: TRBV21-1; D gene: .; J gene: TRBJ2-7; CDR3 DNA: TGTGCCAGCAGCACTAGCGGGAGTATATACGAGCAGTACTTC; CDR3 protein: CASSTSGSIYEQYF
clone size: .; V gene: TRBV5-4; D gene: .; J gene: TRBJ2-1; CDR3 DNA: TGTGCCAGCAGCCCCAATACGAGATATGAGCAGTTCTTC; CDR3 protein: CASSPNTRYEQFF
clone size: few; V gene: TRBV29-1; D gene: .; J gene: TRBJ2-1; CDR3 DNA: TGCAGCGTTGAAGAGATCTTAACATGGGGCTCCTACAATGAGCAGTTCTTC; CDR3 protein: CSVEEILTWGSYNEQFF
clone size: .; V gene: TRBV28; D gene: .; J gene: TRBJ2-1; CDR3 DNA: TGTGCCAGCAGTTTAAATAAACCGGGATACTCCTACAATGAGCAGTTCTTC; CDR3 protein: CASSLNKPGYSYNEQFF
clone size: .; V gene: TRBV5-4; D gene: TRBD1; J gene: TRBJ2-7; CDR3 DNA: TGTGCCAGCAGCTTACAGGGGGCGAGGAATTACCAGCAGTACTTC; CDR3 protein: CASSLQGARNYQQYF
clone size: .; V gene: TRBV18; D gene: .; J gene: TRBJ2-1; CDR3 DNA: TGTGCCAGCTCACCACCGGGGACGGTCTACAATGAGCAGTTCTTC; CDR3 protein: CASSPPGTVYNEQFF
clone size: .; V gene: TRBV5-4; D gene: TRBD1; J gene: TRBJ2-1; CDR3 DNA: TGTGCCAGCAGCGCATTAGACAGGGGGCGCAATGAGCAGTTCTTC; CDR3 protein: CASSALDRGRNEQFF
clone size: .; V gene: TRBV7-9; D gene: .; J gene: TRBJ2-1; CDR3 DNA: TGTGCCAGCAGCCTACGGGCAGGTTTCAACAATGAGCAGTTCTTC; CDR3 protein: CASSLRAGFNNEQFF
clone size: .; V gene: TRBV19; D gene: .; J gene: TRBJ2-6; CDR3 DNA: TGTGCCAGTAGTATCTACAGAAACTCTGGGGCCAACGTCCTGACTTTC; CDR3 protein: CASSIYRNSGANVLTF
clone size: .; V gene: TRBV5-4; D gene: TRBD1; J gene: TRBJ1-1; CDR3 DNA: TGTGCCAGCAGTCTCGACAGGGCCCTAGAAGCTTTCTTT; CDR3 protein: CASSLDRALEAFF
clone size: .; V gene: TRBV7-9; D gene: TRBD1; J gene: TRBJ1-1; CDR3 DNA: TGTGCCAGCAGCCCACCGGGGACAGGGAACACTGAAGCTTTCTTT; CDR3 protein: CASSPPGTGNTEAFF
clone size: few; V gene: TRBV29-1; D gene: .; J gene: TRBJ2-1; CDR3 DNA: TGCAGCGTCCCATTGGGCCAGGTGGATGAGCAGTTCTTC; CDR3 protein: CSVPLGQVDEQFF
clone size: few; V gene: TRBV29-1; D gene: TRBD1; J gene: TRBJ2-7; CDR3 DNA: TGCAGCGCCTCCACAGGACAGGGCCGCGAGCAGTACTTC; CDR3 protein: CSASTGQGREQYF
clone size: .; V gene: TRBV7-9; D gene: .; J gene: TRBJ1-6; CDR3 DNA: TGTGCCAGCAGCGACCGGGGTGTAGGTTCACCCCTCCACTTT; CDR3 protein: CASSDRGVGSPLHF
clone size: .; V gene: TRBV29-1; D gene: TRBD1; J gene: TRBJ1-2; CDR3 DNA: TGCAGCGTCGGACAGGGGTATTATGGCTACACCTTC; CDR3 protein: CSVGQGYYGYTF
clone size: .; V gene: TRBV30; D gene: .; J gene: TRBJ1-3; CDR3 DNA: TGTGCCTGGAGTGTGGGCAGGGCTGGAAACACCATATATTTT; CDR3 protein: CAWSVGRAGNTIYF
clone size: .; V gene: TRBV7-9; D gene: .; J gene: TRBJ2-5; CDR3 DNA: TGTGCCAGCAGCTTCTCAGGGGCCAAAGAGACCCAGTACTTC; CDR3 protein: CASSFSGAKETQYF
clone size: .; V gene: TRBV29-1; D gene: .; J gene: TRBJ2-6; CDR3 DNA: TGCAGCGTTGAAGGGACTTCTGGGGCCAACGTCCTGACTTTC; CDR3 protein: CSVEGTSGANVLTF
clone size: few; V gene: TRBV5-3; D gene: TRBD2; J gene: TRBJ2-1; CDR3 DNA: TGTGCCAGAAGCTTCAGCAGCGGGGGATCCTACAATGAGCAGTTCTTC; CDR3 protein: CARSFSSGGSYNEQFF
clone size: few; V gene: TRBV25-1; D gene: .; J gene: TRBJ2-2; CDR3 DNA: TGTGCCAGCAGTGAAATAGGGACATCCATGCGAGAGCTGTTTTTT; CDR3 protein: CASSEIGTSMRELFF
clone size: .; V gene: TRBV9; D gene: .; J gene: TRBJ2-3; CDR3 DNA: TGTGCCAGCAGCGTAGAGGCGGGGAGGCCCACAGATACGCAGTATTTT; CDR3 protein: CASSVEAGRPTDTQYF
clone size: .; V gene: TRBV4-1; D gene: TRBD1; J gene: TRBJ2-7; CDR3 DNA: TGCGCCAGCAGCCAAGGATCTGCCTCTCGGACAGGGAGGTACGAGCAGTACTTC; CDR3 protein: CASSQGSASRTGRYEQYF
clone size: few; V gene: TRBV6-5; D gene: .; J gene: TRBJ2-3; CDR3 DNA: TGTGCCAGCAGTTACAAGGTGGCAGATACGCAGTATTTT; CDR3 protein: CASSYKVADTQYF
clone size: .; V gene: TRBV15; D gene: .; J gene: TRBJ2-2; CDR3 DNA: TGTGCCACCAGTTATTCGGAGAACACCGGGGAGCTGTTTTTT; CDR3 protein: CATSYSENTGELFF
clone size: .; V gene: TRBV2; D gene: TRBD1; J gene: TRBJ2-4; CDR3 DNA: TGTGCCAGCAGTACGCCGGGACAGTCCTACATTCAGTACTTC; CDR3 protein: CASSTPGQSYIQYF
clone size: .; V gene: TRBV6-6; D gene: .; J gene: TRBJ1-5; CDR3 DNA: TGTGCCAGCAGTCTGCAGGGGAATAGCAATCAGCCCCAGCATTTT; CDR3 protein: CASSLQGNSNQPQHF
clone size: .; V gene: TRBV5-1; D gene: TRBD2; J gene: TRBJ2-1; CDR3 DNA: TGCGCCAGCAGCCCTGGGACTAGCGGGAGGATTGATGAGCAGTTCTTC; CDR3 protein: CASSPGTSGRIDEQFF
clone size: .; V gene: TRBV30; D gene: .; J gene: TRBJ2-7; CDR3 DNA: TGTGCCTGGAGGCCAGCAAGCTCCTACGAGCAGTACTTC; CDR3 protein: CAWRPASSYEQYF
clone size: .; V gene: TRBV18; D gene: .; J gene: TRBJ2-4; CDR3 DNA: TGTGCCAGCTCACCACCCGCGACAGCCTCAATTCAGTACTTC; CDR3 protein: CASSPPATASIQYF
clone size: .; V gene: TRBV9; D gene: TRBD1; J gene: TRBJ1-2; CDR3 DNA: TGTGCCAGCAGCGCACAACAGGGGGCCGACTATGGCTACACCTTC; CDR3 protein: CASSAQQGADYGYTF
clone size: few; V gene: TRBV29-1; D gene: .; J gene: TRBJ2-1; CDR3 DNA: TGCAGCGTTCGGTCCTCAGGCAATGAGCAGTTCTTC; CDR3 protein: CSVRSSGNEQFF
clone size: .; V gene: TRBV30; D gene: .; J gene: TRBJ2-3; CDR3 DNA: TGTGCCTGGAGTGGGCAGGGAACGCAGTATTTT; CDR3 protein: CAWSGQGTQYF
clone size: many; V gene: TRBV5-6; D gene: .; J gene: TRBJ1-2; CDR3 DNA: TGTGCCAGCAGCTCCCGGCTAGCGCCGTCCTATGGCTACACCTTC; CDR3 protein: CASSSRLAPSYGYTF
clone size: .; V gene: TRBV29-1; D gene: .; J gene: TRBJ1-1; CDR3 DNA: TGCAGCGGCGGATGGGGGAACACTGAAGCTTTCTTT; CDR3 protein: CSGGWGNTEAFF
clone size: .; V gene: TRBV30; D gene: .; J gene: TRBJ1-1; CDR3 DNA: TGTGCCTGGAGTCCCCTGACAGGGAACACTGAAGCTTTCTTT; CDR3 protein: CAWSPLTGNTEAFF
clone size: .; V gene: TRBV30; D gene: .; J gene: TRBJ2-7; CDR3 DNA: TGTGCCTGGAGTGGATTAGGTGCAGAGGCCTACGAGCAGTACTTC; CDR3 protein: CAWSGLGAEAYEQYF
clone size: .; V gene: TRBV27; D gene: .; J gene: TRBJ2-3; CDR3 DNA: TGTGCCAGCAGTTTAAATCTGGGCTCGAGATTCACAGATACGCAGTATTTT; CDR3 protein: CASSLNLGSRFTDTQYF
clone size: .; V gene: TRBV5-1; D gene: .; J gene: TRBJ2-3; CDR3 DNA: TGCGCCAGCAGCTTGAGGACCTCCGCGGGACCAGATACGCAGTATTTT; CDR3 protein: CASSLRTSAGPDTQYF
clone size: .; V gene: TRBV7-3; D gene: .; J gene: TRBJ2-5; CDR3 DNA: TGTGCCAGCAGCTTTCAGGGTGGGAGAGAGACCCAGTACTTC; CDR3 protein: CASSFQGGRETQYF
clone size: .; V gene: TRBV25-1; D gene: .; J gene: TRBJ2-7; CDR3 DNA: TGTGCCAGCAGTGCGGTCATCGAGCAGTACTTC; CDR3 protein: CASSAVIEQYF
clone size: .; V gene: TRBV2; D gene: .; J gene: TRBJ1-2; CDR3 DNA: TGTGCCAGCAGTGGGCTCCAGGGAGACTATGGCTACACCTTC; CDR3 protein: CASSGLQGDYGYTF
clone size: few; V gene: TRBV11-1; D gene: .; J gene: TRBJ2-7; CDR3 DNA: TGTGCCAGCACCTCAGGGGATTCCTACGAGCAGTACTTC; CDR3 protein: CASTSGDSYEQYF